The 16 T cell receptor beta chains below come from one sample, sequenced in a study of T cell responses to AZD1222 COVID-19 vaccine. Produced via immunoSEQ multiplex PCR; TCRdb's table is partial and in-frame only. The sample records 68,000 or so clones, around four fifths being singletons. This specimen consisted of peripheral blood, obtained on day 0 of AZD1222 vaccination. Receptor source: an adult in good health.

The genes are TRBV9 and TRBJ1-5, with unresolved D. Looked up from germline, CDR1 is SGDLS and CDR2 is YYNGEE. The CDR3 runs 15 residues. Trimming took 2 bases from V and 2 from J, leaving 11 bases between them. The CDR3 loop is CASSVASFGNQPQHF. CDR3 nucleotide sequence: TGTGCCAGCAGCGTTGCATCCTTCGGCAATCAGCCCCAGCATTTT. The full variable domain, with the rest looked up from reference TRBV9 and TRBJ1-5, is DSGVTQTPKHLITATGQRVTLRCSPRSGDLSVYWYQQSLDQGLQFLIQYYNGEERAKGNILERFSAQQFPDLHSELNLSSLELGDSALYFCASSVASFGNQPQHFGDGTRLSIL.

The table lists this clone with a few counts. This chain joins TRBV12-3 or TRBV12-4 and TRBJ2-7; D unresolved. V lost 2 bases to trimming and J lost 5 bases, with 7 bases between them. The CDR3 sequence is 12 residues long. The CDR3 DNA sequence: TGTGCCAGCAGTTTATTGGGCCACGAGCAGTACTTC. Translating it yields CASSLLGHEQYF.

The V call is TRBV6-1, the J call TRBJ2-6; D call uncertain. Trimming shortened V by 4 bases and J by 0 bases, and 13 bases separated the two germline ends. Germline V CDR1 and CDR2: MNHNS, SASEGT. The CDR3 is 17 amino acids. CDR3 loop: CASSAERHHSGANVLTF. The CDR3 DNA sequence: TGTGCCAGCAGTGCCGAACGACATCACTCTGGGGCCAACGTCCTGACTTTC.

The rearrangement uses TRBV29-1 and TRBJ1-1; 9 bases agree with TRBD1. Looked up from germline, CDR1 is SQVTM and CDR2 is ANQGSEA. The ends lost 3 bases at V and 7 bases at J; junction bases unmatched: 3. The length of the CDR3 is 12 residues. The CDR3 region is CSVEPGQGEAFF. In DNA form, the CDR3 reads TGCAGCGTTGAGCCGGGACAGGGTGAAGCTTTCTTT.

The chain recombines TRBV11-2 with TRBJ2-7; TRBD2 aligns across 9 bases. V lost 5 bases, J lost 7 bases, and 9 bases stayed unmatched. This CDR3 spans 14 amino acids. The V gene's germline CDR1 is SGHAT and CDR2 FQNNGV. The CDR3 region is CASSLIAGAGEQYF. CDR3 DNA: TGTGCCAGCAGCCTCATAGCGGGGGCGGGGGAGCAGTACTTC.

The V and J genes are TRBV15 and TRBJ2-3, with unresolved D. CDR3 size: 14 residues. Trimming shortened V by 1 base and J by 0 bases, and 5 bases separated the two germline ends. Germline V CDR1 and CDR2: LNHNV, YYDKDF (reference sequence). DNA of the CDR3: TGTGCCACCAGCAGAGGGGCTAGCACAGATACGCAGTATTTT. Its translation: CATSRGASTDTQYF.

This chain uses TRBV28 with TRBJ1-5; a possible D gene is TRBD1 (6 bases). In germline, CDR1 is MDHEN, CDR2 SYDVKM. V gave up 2 bases and J gave up 0 bases, with 14 bases separating them. The CDR3 is 17 residues long. CDR3: CASSLLTGHYSNQPQHF. CDR3 nucleotide sequence: TGTGCCAGCAGTTTACTAACGGGACACTATAGCAATCAGCCCCAGCATTTT.

The chain links TRBV5-1 to TRBJ2-7; no definite D call. Germline V lookup: CDR1 SGHRS, CDR2 YFSETQ. Trimming removed 1 base at V and 0 bases at J, with 2 bases between. The CDR3 has 12 residues. In nucleotides, the CDR3 is TGCGCCAGCAGCTTGACCTCCTACGAGCAGTACTTC. Amino acid sequence: CASSLTSYEQYF. Full variable domain (missing parts from reference TRBV5-1 and TRBJ2-7): KAGVTQTPRYLIKTRGQQVTLSCSPISGHRSVSWYQQTPGQGLQFLFEYFSETQRNKGNFPGRFSGRQFSNSRSEMNVSTLELGDSALYLCASSLTSYEQYFGPGTRLTVT.

This chain joins TRBV28 and TRBJ2-1; perhaps TRBD1 as D (5 bases). With 1 base removed from V and 2 bases from J, the gap between germline ends came to 18 bases. The CDR3 loop spans 18 amino acids. Germline V CDR1 and CDR2: MDHEN, SYDVKM. The CDR3 reads CASSLSGQGKGPYNEQFF. The CDR3 coding sequence is TGTGCCAGCAGTTTATCCGGGCAGGGAAAGGGTCCCTACAATGAGCAGTTCTTC.

The V and J genes are TRBV9 and TRBJ1-3; D is ambiguous. V was trimmed by 0 bases and J by 0 bases, leaving 13 bases between them. Germline-derived CDR1 and CDR2 are SGDLS and YYNGEE. This CDR3 contains 17 residues. CDR3 amino acids: CASSVDSAGYSGNTIYF. CDR3 bases: TGTGCCAGCAGCGTAGATTCCGCAGGTTACTCTGGAAACACCATATATTTT.

This chain joins TRBV5-1 and TRBJ1-2; possible D gene TRBD1, 5 bases. CDR1 and CDR2 (germline): SGHRS, YFSETQ. With 2 bases removed from V and 7 bases from J, the gap between germline ends came to 12 bases. The CDR3 loop spans 13 amino acids. The CDR3 nucleotides read TGCGCCAGCAGCTTCGGCGGGACTAGTGGCTACACCTTC. This gives the protein CASSFGGTSGYTF. The variable domain in full, with the rest retrieved from reference TRBV5-1 and TRBJ1-2, is KAGVTQTPRYLIKTRGQQVTLSCSPISGHRSVSWYQQTPGQGLQFLFEYFSETQRNKGNFPGRFSGRQFSNSRSEMNVSTLELGDSALYLCASSFGGTSGYTFGSGTRLTVV.

This sequence joins TRBV4-3 and TRBJ1-2; D remains ambiguous. CDR1 LGHNA and CDR2 YSLEER come from the germline V gene. The CDR3 has 15 amino acids. Trimming took 1 base from V and 6 from J, leaving 15 bases between them. This CDR3 reads CASSQGGVLRDGYTF. Written as DNA, the CDR3 is TGCGCCAGCAGCCAAGGAGGTGTGCTAAGGGATGGCTACACCTTC.

This sequence joins TRBV6-5 and TRBJ1-2; a possible D gene is TRBD1 (6 bases). The CDR3 runs 13 residues. V lost 6 bases to trimming and J lost 7 bases, with 15 bases between them. Germline V CDR1 and CDR2: MNHEY, SVGAGI. The CDR3 DNA sequence: TGTGCCAGCAGCCCAGAGGGACATTTTGGCTACACCTTC. Its translation: CASSPEGHFGYTF.

V usage is TRBV3-1 (or the pseudogene TRBV3-2) and J usage is TRBJ1-1; 7 bases agree with TRBD1. V was pared by 5 bases and J by 11 bases, with 5 bases of the junction left unmatched. Germline assignment: CDR1 LGHDT and CDR2 YNNKEL (reference sequence). CDR3 size: 11 residues. CDR3 region: CASSSQGRAFF. CDR3 in DNA: TGTGCCAGCAGCTCACAGGGGAGGGCTTTCTTT.

The rearrangement joins TRBV5-1 to TRBJ2-5; no definite D call. V was trimmed by 7 bases and J by 1 base, leaving 20 bases between them. CDR1 and CDR2 (germline): SGHRS, YFSETQ. This CDR3 contains 16 residues. The CDR3 coding sequence is TGCGCCAGCCGGGTTAGCTTTCATTCCGCCCAAGAGACCCAGTACTTC. This codes for CASRVSFHSAQETQYF.

The chain combines TRBV7-8 with TRBJ2-2, with D possibly being TRBD1 (5 bases). Germline V lookup: CDR1 SGHVS, CDR2 FQNEAQ. CDR3 length equals 15 residues. Trimming removed 0 bases from V and 5 bases from J, with 10 bases in between. This CDR3 is CASSLAGVGTGELFF. As DNA, the CDR3 is TGTGCCAGCAGCTTAGCAGGGGTTGGGACCGGGGAGCTGTTTTTT.